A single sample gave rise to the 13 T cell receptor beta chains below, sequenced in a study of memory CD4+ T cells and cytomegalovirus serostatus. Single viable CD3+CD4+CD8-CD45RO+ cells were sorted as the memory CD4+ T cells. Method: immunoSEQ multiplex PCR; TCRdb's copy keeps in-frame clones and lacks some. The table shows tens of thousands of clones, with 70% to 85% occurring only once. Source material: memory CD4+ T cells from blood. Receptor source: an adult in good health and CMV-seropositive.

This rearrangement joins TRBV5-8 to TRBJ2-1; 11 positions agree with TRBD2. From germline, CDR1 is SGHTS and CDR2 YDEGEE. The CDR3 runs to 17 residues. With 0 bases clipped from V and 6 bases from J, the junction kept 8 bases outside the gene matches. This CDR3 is CASSLALLAGALNEQFF. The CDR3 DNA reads TGTGCCAGCAGCTTGGCCCTACTAGCGGGAGCACTCAATGAGCAGTTCTTC.

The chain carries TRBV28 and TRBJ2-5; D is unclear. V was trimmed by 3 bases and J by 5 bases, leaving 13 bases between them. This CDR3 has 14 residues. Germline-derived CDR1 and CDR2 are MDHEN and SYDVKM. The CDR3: CASSLSGGMETQYF. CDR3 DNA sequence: TGTGCCAGCAGTTTGTCGGGTGGGATGGAGACCCAGTACTTC.

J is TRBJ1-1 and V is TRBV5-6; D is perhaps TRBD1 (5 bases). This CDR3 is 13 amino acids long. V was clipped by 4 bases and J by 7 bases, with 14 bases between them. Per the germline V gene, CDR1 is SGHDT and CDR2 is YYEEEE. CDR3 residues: CASSPGLELEAFF. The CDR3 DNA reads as TGTGCCAGCAGCCCGGGACTAGAGCTTGAAGCTTTCTTT.

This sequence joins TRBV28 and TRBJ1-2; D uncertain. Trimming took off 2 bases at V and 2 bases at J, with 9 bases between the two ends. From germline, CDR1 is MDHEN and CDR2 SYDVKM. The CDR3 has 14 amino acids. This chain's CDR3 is CASSLPHGNYGYTF. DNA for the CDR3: TGTGCCAGCAGTTTACCCCACGGGAACTATGGCTACACCTTC.

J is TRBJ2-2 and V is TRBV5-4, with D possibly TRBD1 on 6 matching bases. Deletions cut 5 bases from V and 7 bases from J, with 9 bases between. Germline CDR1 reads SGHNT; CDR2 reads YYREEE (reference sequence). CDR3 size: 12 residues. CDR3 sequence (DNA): TGTGCCAGCAGGAAACAGGGCGGGGAGCTGTTTTTT. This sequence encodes CASRKQGGELFF.

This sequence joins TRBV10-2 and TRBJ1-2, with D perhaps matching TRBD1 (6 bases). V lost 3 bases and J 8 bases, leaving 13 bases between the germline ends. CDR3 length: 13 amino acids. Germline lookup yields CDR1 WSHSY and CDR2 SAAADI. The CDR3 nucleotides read TGCGCCAGCAGTGACCCTAGGGGGTACGGCTACACCTTC. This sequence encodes CASSDPRGYGYTF.

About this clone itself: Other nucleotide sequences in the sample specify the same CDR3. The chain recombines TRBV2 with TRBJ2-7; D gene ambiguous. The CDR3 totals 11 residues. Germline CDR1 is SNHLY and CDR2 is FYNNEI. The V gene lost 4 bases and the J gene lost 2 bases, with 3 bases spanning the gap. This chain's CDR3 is CASSATYEQYF. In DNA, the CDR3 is TGTGCCAGCAGTGCGACCTACGAGCAGTACTTC. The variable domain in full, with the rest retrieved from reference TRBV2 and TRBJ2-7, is EPEVTQTPSHQVTQMGQEVILRCVPISNHLYFYWYRQILGQKVEFLVSFYNNEISEKSEIFDDQFSVERPDGSNFTLKIRSTKLEDSAMYFCASSATYEQYFGPGTRLTVT.

CDR3 nucleotides: TGCAGCGTTGTCTCAGGACAGGGTGGGAATGAGCAGTTCTTC. Residues: CSVVSGQGGNEQFF. This chain joins TRBV29-1 and TRBJ2-1, with 8 bases matching TRBD1. V was pared by 4 bases and J by 7 bases, with 9 bases of the junction left unmatched. The CDR3 runs 14 residues. In germline, CDR1 is SQVTM, CDR2 ANQGSEA.

CDR3 in amino acids: CASSLDLRLARGETQYF. In nucleotides, the CDR3 is TGTGCCAGCAGCTTAGATCTGCGACTAGCGCGGGGGGAGACCCAGTACTTC. The chain joins TRBV11-3 to TRBJ2-5, with 8 bases aligning to TRBD2. The trim removed 0 bases at V and 5 bases at J, leaving 11 bases unmatched. Germline V gene sequence: CDR1 SGHNT, CDR2 YENEEA. The CDR3 runs 17 residues.

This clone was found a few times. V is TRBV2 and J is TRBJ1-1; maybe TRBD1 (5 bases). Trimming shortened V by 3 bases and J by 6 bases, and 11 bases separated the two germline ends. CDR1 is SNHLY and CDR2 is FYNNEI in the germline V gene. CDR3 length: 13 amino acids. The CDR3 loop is CASSEGRGAEAFF. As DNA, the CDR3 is TGTGCCAGCAGTGAGGGGCGGGGCGCTGAAGCTTTCTTT.

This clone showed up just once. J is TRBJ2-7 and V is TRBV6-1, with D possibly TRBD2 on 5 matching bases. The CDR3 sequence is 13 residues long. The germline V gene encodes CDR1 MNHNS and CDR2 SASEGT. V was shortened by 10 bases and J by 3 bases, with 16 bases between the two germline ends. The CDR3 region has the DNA TGTGCCACAACCCAAGGGAGAGGCTACGAGCAGTACTTC. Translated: CATTQGRGYEQYF.

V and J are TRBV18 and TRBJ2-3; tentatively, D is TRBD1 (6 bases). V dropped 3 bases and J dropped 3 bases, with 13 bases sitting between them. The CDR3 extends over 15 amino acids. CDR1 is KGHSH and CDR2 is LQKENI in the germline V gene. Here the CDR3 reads CASSPGPGATDTQYF. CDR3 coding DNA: TGTGCCAGCTCACCCGGCCCAGGGGCGACAGATACGCAGTATTTT. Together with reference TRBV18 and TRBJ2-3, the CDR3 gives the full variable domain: NAGVMQNPRHLVRRRGQEARLRCSPMKGHSHVYWYRQLPEEGLKFMVYLQKENIIDESGMPKERFSAEFPKEGPSILRIQQVVRGDSAAYFCASSPGPGATDTQYFGPGTRLTVL.

CDR3 protein: CASSPRRGGDSYGYTF. The CDR3, as DNA: TGTGCCAGCTCACCTCGCCGGGGTGGGGACAGCTATGGCTACACCTTC. The chain is built from TRBV18 and TRBJ1-2, with TRBD1 matching over 7 bases. The germline V gene has CDR1 KGHSH and CDR2 LQKENI. The CDR3 has 16 amino acids. Unmatched junction bases numbered 11, after V lost 3 bases and J lost 4 bases.